This T cell receptor (beta chain) was captured by sequencing in a study of blood T cells in healthy people across ages. The trim removed 1 base at V and 2 bases at J, leaving 12 bases unmatched. Germline V CDR1 and CDR2: SGHKS, YYEKEE (reference sequence). There are 18 residues in the CDR3. Broader study findings: Whereas aged donors had fewer naive CD4+ cells, long-lived donors had more of them and higher diversity.

For this clonotype: Its antigen is undetermined.

With a J-beta primer mix and a sample-barcoded 5' primer, a second PCR ran roughly 6 to 11 cycles. TCRdb re-derived calls from the 5' RACE reads in MiXCR, one entry per CDR3 protein. Found here are about 570,000 distinct CDR3 sequences, approximately 26% of them singletons; the top ten hold 3.6%. This sample was shared with a second study, whose subject was T cells of mothers and their children.

This chain joins TRBV5-5 and TRBJ2-3, with 8 bases lining up with TRBD2. Sequenced: blood. This clonotype was obtained from a boy aged 2 to 10 in good health. CDR3 sequence: CASSLYRGGPTLTDTQYF. CDR3 DNA: TGTGCCAGCAGCTTGTATCGGGGGGGGCCCACCCTCACAGATACGCAGTATTTT.